This T cell receptor (beta chain) emerged from a study of shared clonotypes between healthy human individuals. Method: immunoSEQ multiplex PCR; TCRdb's copy keeps in-frame clones and lacks some. Among more than 2 million clones listed, just over 90% were seen once. A remark on this clone: Its antigen is still unknown.

Positively selected for CCR7, the CD45RO-negative cells used as naive CD8 cells excluded terminally differentiated effector memory CD45RA+ cells. Whole-study findings and limits: Estimated richness values were generally larger in naive subsets than in memory subsets.

The CDR3 consists of 17 residues. Losses at the gene ends were 6 bases for V and 0 bases for J; bases not matched to a gene: 15. Per the germline V gene, CDR1 is SQVTM and CDR2 is ANQGSEA. This TCR derives from a man between 18 and 29 years old in good health. Some clones in this sample may be carry-over from other donors' samples. Material: naive CD8+ T cells from PBMCs. V is TRBV29-1 and J is TRBJ2-3, with 7 nucleotides matching TRBD2. The CDR3: CSVKNPWRESSTDTQYF. CDR3 DNA: TGCAGCGTCAAGAACCCCTGGCGGGAGTCGAGCACAGATACGCAGTATTTT.